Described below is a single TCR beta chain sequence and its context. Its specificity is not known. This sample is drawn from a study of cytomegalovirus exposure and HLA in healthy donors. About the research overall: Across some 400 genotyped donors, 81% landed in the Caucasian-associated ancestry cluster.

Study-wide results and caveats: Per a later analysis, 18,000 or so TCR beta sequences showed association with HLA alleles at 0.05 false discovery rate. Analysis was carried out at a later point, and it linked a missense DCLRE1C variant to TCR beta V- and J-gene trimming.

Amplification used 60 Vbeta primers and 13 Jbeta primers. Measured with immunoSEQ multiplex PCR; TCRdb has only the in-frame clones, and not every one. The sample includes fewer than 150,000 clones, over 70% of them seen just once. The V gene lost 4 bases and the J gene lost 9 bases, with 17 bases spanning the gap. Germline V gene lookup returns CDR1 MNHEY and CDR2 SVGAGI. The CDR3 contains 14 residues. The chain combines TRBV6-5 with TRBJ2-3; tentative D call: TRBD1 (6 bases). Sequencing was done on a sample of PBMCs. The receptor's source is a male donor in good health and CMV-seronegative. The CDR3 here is CASSSPGHEKTQYF. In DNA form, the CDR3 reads TGTGCCAGCAGTTCACCGGGACACGAAAAGACGCAGTATTTT.